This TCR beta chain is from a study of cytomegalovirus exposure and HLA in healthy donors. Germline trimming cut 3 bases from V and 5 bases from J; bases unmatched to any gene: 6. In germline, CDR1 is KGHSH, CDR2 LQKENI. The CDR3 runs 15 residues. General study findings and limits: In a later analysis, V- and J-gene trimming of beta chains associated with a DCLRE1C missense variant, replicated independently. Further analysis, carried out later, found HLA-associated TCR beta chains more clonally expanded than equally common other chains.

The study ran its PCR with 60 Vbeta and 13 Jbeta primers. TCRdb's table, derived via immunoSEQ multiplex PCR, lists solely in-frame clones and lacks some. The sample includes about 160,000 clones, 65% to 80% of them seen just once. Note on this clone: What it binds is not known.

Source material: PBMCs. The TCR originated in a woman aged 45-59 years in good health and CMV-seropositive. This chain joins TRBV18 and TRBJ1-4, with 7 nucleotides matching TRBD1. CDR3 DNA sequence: TGTGCCAGCTCACCGCTGACAGGGCTGAATGAAAAACTGTTTTTT. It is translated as CASSPLTGLNEKLFF.